The 31 T cell receptor beta chains below all came from one sample that was sequenced in a study of blood T cell repertoires in COVID-19 (dated by TCRdb to the early 2020s). Libraries were constructed by the immunoSEQ multiplex PCR assay. TCRdb took over this immuneACCESS table, retaining in-frame rearrangements with V and J assigned. Such tables are incomplete; in checked studies, under half of the missing clones stem from an unresolved V gene, and the remainder is unexplained. This sample gives 100,000 or so clones in total; more than 75% of them show up just once. The ten largest clonotypes hold 15% to 20% of the sample. Sequencing used peripheral blood. The receptors derive from a man older than 75 with acute or convalescent COVID-19.

The chain recombines TRBV7-2 with TRBJ2-1, with TRBD2 matching over 8 bases. Germline assignment: CDR1 SGHTA and CDR2 FQGNSA. Trimming took 4 bases from V and 1 from J; bases not matched to a gene: 15. This CDR3 contains 19 residues. CDR3 nucleotides: TGTGCCAGCAGCTCCCCCGGGACTAGAGAGGGGGGGTCCTACAATGAGCAGTTCTTC. Translated: CASSSPGTREGGSYNEQFF.

The chain joins TRBV27 to TRBJ2-1, with D hard to call. This CDR3 comprises 15 residues. Germline assignment: CDR1 MNHEY and CDR2 SMNVEV (reference sequence). Trimming removed 2 bases at V and 3 bases at J, with 11 bases between. CDR3 DNA sequence: TGTGCCAGCAGTTTAGTTTCAGTACACTACAATGAGCAGTTCTTC. Amino acid sequence: CASSLVSVHYNEQFF.

The chain uses TRBV9 and TRBJ2-5; 10 bases are shared with TRBD1. The CDR3 runs to 16 residues. Germline CDR1 reads SGDLS; CDR2 reads YYNGEE. V lost 4 bases, J lost 5 bases, and 11 bases stayed unmatched. The CDR3 region has the DNA TGTGCCAGCAGCCCAAGACAGGGGGCCTGGGGGGAGACCCAGTACTTC. Amino acid sequence: CASSPRQGAWGETQYF. Based on the CDR3 plus reference TRBV9 and TRBJ2-5, the full variable domain is DSGVTQTPKHLITATGQRVTLRCSPRSGDLSVYWYQQSLDQGLQFLIQYYNGEERAKGNILERFSAQQFPDLHSELNLSSLELGDSALYFCASSPRQGAWGETQYFGPGTRLLVL.

The genes are TRBV9 and TRBJ2-1; TRBD2 matches at 8 bases. The CDR3 contains 15 residues. J gave up 9 bases and V 0 bases, and 8 bases lay outside the gene matches. Per the germline V gene, CDR1 is SGDLS and CDR2 is YYNGEE. In DNA, the CDR3 is TGTGCCAGCAGCGTAGGGACTAGCCCATCAAGTGAGCAGTTCTTC. Protein product: CASSVGTSPSSEQFF.

This sequence joins TRBV27 and TRBJ1-5; a possible D gene is TRBD1 (6 bases). Between the trimmed V and J ends, which lost 8 bases and 5 bases, there was a span of 37 bases. The CDR3 sequence is 21 residues long. Germline CDR1 and CDR2: MNHEY and SMNVEV (reference sequence). CDR3: CASHGGFRDKGIYSGDQPQHF. The CDR3 nucleotides are TGTGCCAGCCACGGTGGATTCCGGGACAAAGGGATCTACAGTGGGGATCAGCCCCAGCATTTT.

This clone has just one count. This sequence joins TRBV5-5 and TRBJ2-3; 8 bases agree with TRBD1. V lost 4 bases, J lost 2 bases, and 9 bases stayed unmatched. This CDR3 is 16 amino acids long. Germline CDR1 reads SGHKS; CDR2 reads YYEKEE (reference sequence). The CDR3 here is CASSPGTGIFTDTQYF. The CDR3, as DNA: TGTGCCAGCAGCCCTGGGACAGGAATTTTCACAGATACGCAGTATTTT.

This clone came up once. The chain carries TRBV7-2 and TRBJ1-2; 7 nucleotides agree with TRBD1. The CDR3 runs 13 residues. The junction had 4 bases not matched to a gene; V was cut back by 5 bases and J by 4 bases. CDR1 SGHTA and CDR2 FQGNSA come from the germline V gene. CDR3 amino acids: CASSLRDSYGYTF. The DNA for the CDR3 is TGTGCCAGCAGCCTACGGGACAGCTATGGCTACACCTTC.

This clone turned up a few times. The rearrangement uses TRBV4-1 and TRBJ1-6; the D gene is possibly TRBD1 (6 bases). Germline values: CDR1 MGHRA, CDR2 YSYEKL. V lost 0 bases to trimming and J lost 0 bases, with 9 bases between them. The CDR3 is made up of 17 amino acids. In DNA, the CDR3 is TGCGCCAGCAGCCAAGACAGGGGTCGCTCCTATAATTCACCCCTCCACTTT. Protein sequence: CASSQDRGRSYNSPLHF.

The rearrangement links TRBV10-1 to TRBJ2-5, with 7 positions matching TRBD1. The ends lost 3 bases at V and 1 base at J; junction bases unmatched: 5. Germline CDR1 and CDR2: WNHNN and SYGVQD (reference sequence). The CDR3 covers 15 residues. For the CDR3, the DNA is TGCGCCAGCAGTGAAACAGGGACAGTCCAAGAGACCCAGTACTTC. Protein sequence: CASSETGTVQETQYF.

This chain uses TRBV4-1 with TRBJ1-2, with D maybe TRBD1 (6 bases). Germline V gene sequence: CDR1 MGHRA, CDR2 YSYEKL. The CDR3 has 15 amino acids. V was clipped by 0 bases and J by 6 bases, with 14 bases between them. CDR3 nucleotides: TGCGCCAGCAGCCAAGATGGAAACAGGGCGGATGGCTACACCTTC. The encoded protein is CASSQDGNRADGYTF.

The chain couples TRBV9 to TRBJ1-5, with TRBD1 matching over 10 bases. The J segment lost 8 bases and the V segment lost 2 bases, leaving 4 bases of the junction unmatched. Germline V gene data show CDR1 as SGDLS and CDR2 as YYNGEE. The CDR3 has 14 residues. In DNA, the CDR3 is TGTGCCAGCAGCGTCGGACAGGGGGACGAGCCCCAGCATTTT. This gives the protein CASSVGQGDEPQHF. Full variable domain (remainder filled in from reference TRBV9 and TRBJ1-5): DSGVTQTPKHLITATGQRVTLRCSPRSGDLSVYWYQQSLDQGLQFLIQYYNGEERAKGNILERFSAQQFPDLHSELNLSSLELGDSALYFCASSVGQGDEPQHFGDGTRLSIL.

This clone appeared a few times. This chain links TRBV5-1 with TRBJ2-2, with D possibly being TRBD2 (6 bases). CDR1 and CDR2 (germline): SGHRS, YFSETQ. The CDR3 contains 16 residues. The V end lost 2 bases, the J end lost 4 bases, and 15 bases lay between the germline ends. CDR3 protein: CASSLGTTGGTGELFF. The CDR3 bases are TGCGCCAGCAGCTTAGGTACGACCGGGGGCACCGGGGAGCTGTTTTTT.

V and J are TRBV5-1 and TRBJ2-7, with D hard to call. CDR3 length: 15 amino acids. V dropped 7 bases and J dropped 2 bases, with 19 bases sitting between them. CDR1 and CDR2 (germline): SGHRS, YFSETQ. Written as DNA, the CDR3 is TGCGCCAGCGCCCTCTCGGTGGTTCAGGCCTACGAGCAGTACTTC. Its translation: CASALSVVQAYEQYF.

This clone was seen a few times. V usage is TRBV7-2 and J usage is TRBJ1-2, with a weak D call TRBD1 (5 bases). V was shortened by 5 bases and J by 4 bases, with 17 bases between the two germline ends. The CDR3 sequence is 15 residues long. Germline V lookup: CDR1 SGHTA, CDR2 FQGNSA. The CDR3 bases are TGTGCCAGCAGCGTCCTACAGGACCTCTTCTATGGCTACACCTTC. It yields the protein CASSVLQDLFYGYTF.

The chain links TRBV5-4 to TRBJ1-1, with a weak D call TRBD1 (5 bases). Trimming took 4 bases from V and 1 from J, leaving 14 bases between them. Looked up from germline, CDR1 is SGHNT and CDR2 is YYREEE (reference sequence). This CDR3 spans 15 amino acids. In nucleotides, the CDR3 is TGTGCCAGCAGCCCTGCCCAGGGAGGGAACACTGAAGCTTTCTTT. Protein: CASSPAQGGNTEAFF.

The chain joins TRBV21-1 to TRBJ2-5; the table's D gene call, TRBD2, was not cross checked with the DNA. TRBV21-1 is given as a pseudogene. The CDR3 loop spans 18 amino acids. CDR3 region: CASSKGKRGGRDEPTQYF. CDR3 nucleotides: TGTGCCAGCAGCAAAGGAAAAAGGGGAGGAAGAGATGAACCGACCCAGTACTTC.

The chain uses TRBV19 and TRBJ1-2; 12 nucleotides agree with TRBD1. The CDR3 sequence is 17 residues long. Germline CDR1 and CDR2: LNHDA and SQIVND (reference sequence). The J segment lost 7 bases and the V segment lost 3 bases, leaving 12 bases of the junction unmatched. The CDR3 reads CASSIPLGDRGHCGYTF. CDR3 in DNA: TGTGCCAGTAGTATCCCCCTTGGGGACAGGGGGCATTGTGGCTACACCTTC. Using reference TRBV19 and TRBJ1-2 for the parts outside the CDR3, the full variable domain is DGGITQSPKYLFRKEGQNVTLSCEQNLNHDAMYWYRQDPGQGLRLIYYSQIVNDFQKGDIAEGYSVSREKKESFPLTVTSAQKNPTAFYLCASSIPLGDRGHCGYTFGSGTRLTVV.

V usage is TRBV5-1 and J usage is TRBJ2-3, with a weak D call TRBD1 (6 bases). CDR3 length: 16 amino acids. V shed 0 bases and J shed 4 bases, with 15 bases lying between them. Germline CDR1 reads SGHRS; CDR2 reads YFSETQ. The CDR3 region has the DNA TGCGCCAGCAGCTTGGAGTACAGGGCGCGGGCAGATACGCAGTATTTT. Translated: CASSLEYRARADTQYF.

V is TRBV6-5 and J is TRBJ1-2; no clear D. Between the trimmed V and J ends, which lost 6 bases and 5 bases, there was a span of 13 bases. Germline lookup yields CDR1 MNHEY and CDR2 SVGAGI. The CDR3 is 13 residues long. The CDR3 bases are TGTGCCAGCAGCCCGAACAGTAATTATGGCTACACCTTC. Amino acids: CASSPNSNYGYTF.

This clone has a handful of counts. CDR3 nucleotides: TGTGCCAGCATGGCAGGGAGGATTGGCTACACCTTC. Protein: CASMAGRIGYTF. This chain connects TRBV2 to TRBJ1-2; TRBD1 might be the D (5 bases). The CDR3 sequence is 12 residues long. Germline CDR1 reads SNHLY; CDR2 reads FYNNEI. With 7 bases removed from V and 7 bases from J, the gap between germline ends came to 13 bases.

The rearrangement links TRBV24-1 to TRBJ2-1; a possible D gene is TRBD2 (6 bases). The V gene lost 4 bases and the J gene lost 4 bases, with 10 bases spanning the gap. Germline V gene lookup returns CDR1 KGHDR and CDR2 SFDVKD. The CDR3 consists of 14 residues. The CDR3 bases are TGTGCCACCAGTGAGGGCGGGACTTACAATGAGCAGTTCTTC. As protein: CATSEGGTYNEQFF.

This clone was observed once. The V and J genes are TRBV12-3 or TRBV12-4 and TRBJ2-1; 7 bases are shared with TRBD1. Losses at the gene ends were 7 bases for V and 5 bases for J; bases not matched to a gene: 5. This CDR3 contains 13 residues. The CDR3 sequence: CASMDRMNNEQFF. The CDR3, as DNA: TGTGCCAGCATGGACAGGATGAACAATGAGCAGTTCTTC.

The V gene is TRBV23-1, the J gene TRBJ2-7, with D possibly TRBD1 on 6 matching bases. TRBV23-1 is given ORF status, its function remaining uncertain. This CDR3 has 14 amino acids. The V end lost 10 bases, the J end lost 6 bases, and 22 bases lay between the germline ends. CDR3 nucleotides: TGCGCCAACCATACAGGGCACTCCCTAATCGAGCAGTACTTC. This translates into CANHTGHSLIEQYF.

This chain links TRBV5-5 with TRBJ1-4, with D possibly matching TRBD1 (5 bases). CDR3 length: 17 amino acids. Germline-derived CDR1 and CDR2 are SGHKS and YYEKEE (reference sequence). Trimming took 4 bases from V and 2 from J, leaving 18 bases between them. CDR3 in DNA: TGTGCCAGCAGCCCCTTGGGGGGAGGTACGACTAATGAAAAACTGTTTTTT. Protein product: CASSPLGGGTTNEKLFF.

This chain joins TRBV19 and TRBJ2-2; D is perhaps TRBD2 (6 bases). The ends were cut back, 4 bases at V and 5 bases at J, with 11 bases in the middle. This CDR3 comprises 14 residues. In germline, CDR1 is LNHDA, CDR2 SQIVND (reference sequence). CDR3 sequence reads: CASSNGGRTGELFF. The CDR3 DNA sequence: TGTGCCAGTAGTAACGGGGGACGAACCGGGGAGCTGTTTTTT.

The V call is TRBV5-1, the J call TRBJ2-7, with D hard to call. CDR3 length equals 14 residues. Per germline, CDR1 SGHRS and CDR2 YFSETQ. Trimming removed 0 bases at V and 0 bases at J, with 7 bases between. CDR3 sequence (DNA): TGCGCCAGCAGCTTGGAAGAGGTCTCCTACGAGCAGTACTTC. Its translation is CASSLEEVSYEQYF. Together with reference TRBV5-1 and TRBJ2-7, the CDR3 gives the full variable domain: KAGVTQTPRYLIKTRGQQVTLSCSPISGHRSVSWYQQTPGQGLQFLFEYFSETQRNKGNFPGRFSGRQFSNSRSEMNVSTLELGDSALYLCASSLEEVSYEQYFGPGTRLTVT.

The chain uses TRBV6-5 and TRBJ1-6; D is undetermined. The CDR3 loop spans 15 amino acids. V dropped 2 bases and J dropped 4 bases, with 9 bases sitting between them. The V gene's germline CDR1 is MNHEY and CDR2 SVGAGI. The CDR3 DNA sequence: TGTGCCAGCAGTTACAAACAGCAGTATAATTCACCCCTCCACTTT. It translates to CASSYKQQYNSPLHF.

This chain links TRBV28 with TRBJ2-3; 7 bases are shared with TRBD1. The V segment lost 4 bases and the J segment 2 bases; nucleotides outside the gene matches: 6. Germline V CDR1 and CDR2: MDHEN, SYDVKM. The CDR3 runs to 15 residues. This CDR3 is CASSSARGNTDTQYF. The CDR3 DNA is TGTGCCAGCAGTTCCGCCAGGGGGAACACAGATACGCAGTATTTT.

The chain links TRBV29-1 to TRBJ2-3; D not certain. Trimming pared 6 bases from V and 3 bases from J, leaving 10 bases between. CDR1 and CDR2 from the germline V gene are SQVTM and ANQGSEA. The CDR3 totals 12 residues. Here the CDR3 reads CSVASGTDTQYF. The CDR3 nucleotides read TGCAGCGTAGCATCAGGAACAGATACGCAGTATTTT.

The V and J genes are TRBV30 and TRBJ2-1; 10 bases fit TRBD1. V trimming: 0 bases; J trimming: 6 bases; junction bases outside the gene matches: 2. Germline lookup yields CDR1 GTSNPN and CDR2 SVGIG (reference sequence). The CDR3 runs 14 residues. The CDR3 spells CAWSVGTGVNEQFF. As DNA, the CDR3 is TGTGCCTGGAGTGTAGGGACAGGGGTCAATGAGCAGTTCTTC.

On this clone: Other DNA sequences within the sample encode an identical CDR3. This chain links TRBV6-1 with TRBJ1-5; D unclear. Per the germline V gene, CDR1 is MNHNS and CDR2 is SASEGT. The CDR3 totals 14 residues. With 0 bases removed from V and 4 bases from J, the gap between germline ends came to 7 bases. CDR3 sequence: CASSEAPRNQPQHF. CDR3 DNA sequence: TGTGCCAGCAGTGAAGCCCCGAGAAATCAGCCCCAGCATTTT.